This entry features one TCR beta chain sequence. These data originate in a study of blood T cell repertoires in COVID-19. Some clones are missing from TCRdb's copy, which holds only in-frame ones; the method was immunoSEQ multiplex PCR. The table records some 460,000 clones, approximately 90% of them present only once. CDR3 length: 15 residues. Germline V lookup: CDR1 SGHRS, CDR2 YFSETQ. V lost 0 bases and J 5 bases, leaving 15 bases between the germline ends. This TCR was sampled from a woman in her 30s with acute or convalescent COVID-19. The sample taken for sequencing was peripheral blood. The V gene is TRBV5-1, the J gene TRBJ2-7; TRBD1 is a possible D gene (5 bases). CDR3 region: CASSLEPGPQDEQYF. As DNA, the CDR3 is TGCGCCAGCAGCTTGGAGCCAGGGCCTCAAGACGAGCAGTACTTC.